Presented here are 15 T cell receptor beta chains from one specimen sequenced in a study of T cells in Graves' hyperthyroidism and ophthalmopathy (dated by TCRdb to between 2019 and 2020). Libraries were prepared through multiplex PCR. TCRdb lists the instrument as Illumina HiSeq 2000. The TCR beta CDR3 regions were amplified from the RNA transcripts. The TCR CDR3 was subjected to a first round of RT-PCR using the HTBI primer set and the Qiagen OneStep RT-PCR kit. TCRdb trimmed the raw reads at Q25, called clones with MiXCR and kept productive beta chains. Each entry merges the rows of one CDR3 protein and shows their most common DNA and genes. Within this sample are roughly 700,000 distinct CDR3 sequences, with 35% of them counted one time only. Roughly 31% of the sample comes from the top ten. The sequencing input was blood. These receptors originate from a woman in her 40s with Graves' hyperthyroidism.

This clonotype was seen a few times. The V gene is TRBV10-3, the J gene TRBJ1-1; TRBD1 is a possible D gene (5 bases). The germline V and J ends were trimmed by 6 bases and 1 base, with 15 bases remaining between them. This CDR3 has 15 amino acids. The germline V gene has CDR1 ENHRY and CDR2 SYGVKD. The CDR3 spells CAISKLGTENTEAFF. The CDR3 region has the DNA TGTGCCATCAGCAAACTCGGGACGGAGAACACTGAAGCTTTCTTT.

This clonotype was detected a few times. The chain employs TRBV19 and TRBJ1-2, with no clear D. V lost 8 bases and J lost 4, with 14 bases in between. CDR1 is LNHDA, CDR2 SQIVND, per germline (reference sequence). There are 13 residues in the CDR3. The CDR3 nucleotides read TGTGCCAGTGGCCGAGACGGACCCTATGGCTACACCTTC. Amino acid sequence: CASGRDGPYGYTF.

Ten or more counts support this clonotype. In nucleotides, the CDR3 is TGTGCCGCCCAGCCAGGGGAGGTCACTGAAGCTTTCTTT. It is translated as CAAQPGEVTEAFF. J is TRBJ1-1 and V is TRBV10-3; D may be TRBD1 (6 bases). The germline CDR1 and CDR2 sequences are ENHRY and SYGVKD. Trimming removed 11 bases from V and 4 bases from J, with 17 bases in between. The CDR3 sequence is 13 residues long.

This clonotype was counted ten times or more. The gene calls are TRBV7-2 and TRBJ1-2; D is ambiguous. V gave up 1 base and J gave up 4 bases, with 13 bases separating them. CDR3 size: 15 residues. Per germline, CDR1 SGHTA and CDR2 FQGNSA. Here the CDR3 DNA reads TGTGCCAGCAGCTTAGGGCCGCCGGCGTTCTATGGCTACACCTTC. This encodes CASSLGPPAFYGYTF.

This clonotype was found once. This may be a read error: a much more frequent sequence differs by one nucleotide. V gene TRBV5-1 combines with J gene TRBJ2-7; no clear D gene. The ends were cut back, 2 bases at V and 7 bases at J, with 10 bases in the middle. This CDR3 is 12 amino acids long. Germline V gives CDR1 SGHRS, CDR2 YFSETQ. In nucleotides, the CDR3 is TGCGCCAGCAGCTTTAGGACCGAGGAGCAGTACTTC. This encodes CASSFRTEEQYF.

The V gene is TRBV5-1, the J gene TRBJ1-2, with unresolved D. CDR1 is SGHRS, CDR2 YFSETQ, per germline. CDR3 length equals 14 residues. V gave up 0 bases and J gave up 4 bases, with 10 bases separating them. The CDR3: CASSLDGLPYGYTF. The CDR3 nucleotides read TGCGCCAGCAGCTTGGACGGGCTGCCCTATGGCTACACCTTC. Looking up the rest from reference TRBV5-1 and TRBJ1-2 gives the full variable domain: KAGVTQTPRYLIKTRGQQVTLSCSPISGHRSVSWYQQTPGQGLQFLFEYFSETQRNKGNFPGRFSGRQFSNSRSEMNVSTLELGDSALYLCASSLDGLPYGYTFGSGTRLTVV.

In the case of this clonotype: One end of the junction does not line up with germline, which may come from a read error. The V gene is TRBV10-3, the J gene TRBJ1-6, with 10 bases matching TRBD1. In germline, CDR1 is ENHRY, CDR2 SYGVKD. CDR3 length: 17 amino acids. The CDR3 sequence: CAVSESPLRDRGKGLHF. Written as DNA, the CDR3 is TGTGCCGTCAGTGAGTCCCCACTCCGGGACAGGGGAAAGGGGCTCCACTTT.

At least ten counts were recorded for this clonotype. The V and J genes are TRBV15 and TRBJ1-2; D unclear. CDR1 is LNHNV and CDR2 is YYDKDF in the germline V gene (reference sequence). CDR3 length: 17 amino acids. Trimming took off 3 bases at V and 4 bases at J, with 21 bases between the two ends. CDR3 bases: TGTGCCACCAGCAGGACACTAACCCTGACTTCAATCTATGGCTACACCTTC. It specifies CATSRTLTLTSIYGYTF.

CDR3 protein: CASSTLRSGDTGELFF. Here the CDR3 DNA reads TGTGCCAGTAGTACCTTACGGTCTGGGGACACCGGGGAGCTGTTTTTT. The rearrangement links TRBV19 to TRBJ2-2; no firm D call. Germline CDR1 is LNHDA and CDR2 is SQIVND (reference sequence). The CDR3 runs to 16 residues. The germline V and J ends were trimmed by 4 bases and 3 bases, with 15 bases remaining between them.

This chain joins TRBV5-1 and TRBJ2-1; 7 nucleotides match TRBD1. Germline V lookup: CDR1 SGHRS, CDR2 YFSETQ. V gave up 0 bases and J gave up 10 bases; unmatched junction bases: 10. The CDR3 sequence is 15 residues long. CDR3 DNA: TGCGCCAGCAGCTTGGCCATCAACAGGGGAAACGAGCAGTTCTTC. Its translation is CASSLAINRGNEQFF. The full variable domain, its missing parts supplied by reference TRBV5-1 and TRBJ2-1, is KAGVTQTPRYLIKTRGQQVTLSCSPISGHRSVSWYQQTPGQGLQFLFEYFSETQRNKGNFPGRFSGRQFSNSRSEMNVSTLELGDSALYLCASSLAINRGNEQFFGPGTRLTVL.

The chain links TRBV25-1 to TRBJ2-2, with a possible D match to TRBD1 (6 bases). Trimming pared 9 bases from V and 1 base from J, leaving 12 bases between. The CDR3 covers 14 residues. CDR1 and CDR2 from the germline V gene are MGHDK and SYGVNS. CDR3 region: CARTIQGNTGELFF. CDR3 nucleotides: TGTGCCAGGACAATACAGGGGAACACCGGGGAGCTGTTTTTT.

This clonotype was counted between two and nine times. The chain has TRBV4-1 and TRBJ2-7; 7 bases are a match to TRBD2. The CDR3 covers 16 residues. Germline V gives CDR1 MGHRA, CDR2 YSYEKL. V was pared by 2 bases and J by 2 bases, with 9 bases of the junction left unmatched. CDR3 in amino acids: CASSQPKRGRTYEQYF. The CDR3 DNA sequence: TGCGCCAGCAGCCAACCGAAGCGGGGCAGAACCTACGAGCAGTACTTC.

This sequence joins TRBV6-5 and TRBJ1-3, with a tentative D call TRBD1 (5 bases). CDR1 MNHEY and CDR2 SVGAGI come from the germline V gene. The CDR3 covers 15 residues. Trimming stripped 2 bases from V and 8 bases from J, with 16 bases between. The CDR3 loop is CASSYQGYQGDTIYF. The CDR3 DNA reads TGTGCCAGCAGTTACCAGGGTTATCAAGGCGACACCATATATTTT.

The chain carries TRBV20-1 and TRBJ1-1, with a possible D match to TRBD1 (5 bases). The germline gives CDR1 DFQATT, CDR2 SNEGSKA (reference sequence). The CDR3 extends over 13 amino acids. V was shortened by 2 bases and J by 5 bases, with 12 bases between the two germline ends. The CDR3 DNA is TGCAGTGCTAGACCGGGGGGTCAAACTGAAGCTTTCTTT. Amino acids: CSARPGGQTEAFF.

This clonotype came up a few times. The chain combines TRBV20-1 with TRBJ2-7; no definite D call. CDR1 is DFQATT, CDR2 SNEGSKA, per germline (reference sequence). The CDR3 totals 11 residues. Trimming left V 7 bases short and J 0 bases short, with 7 bases between. Here the CDR3 reads CSVRHSYEQYF. In DNA form, the CDR3 reads TGCAGTGTTCGACACTCCTACGAGCAGTACTTC.